This T cell receptor (beta chain) stems from a study of T cell changes during pregnancy in multiple sclerosis (dated by TCRdb to 2018 to 2020). As for the study more broadly: The study examined how the T cell repertoire changed over the course of pregnancy in women with multiple sclerosis.

The method was the immunoSEQ multiplex PCR assay. The clones in this table, taken by TCRdb from immuneACCESS, are in-frame only. Not every clone is retained; where verified, under half of the shortfall comes from an unresolved V gene, and the cause of the rest is unknown. The table for this sample lists around 85,000 clones; 91% of them were counted only once. The ten largest clones capture around 3.3% of the sample. Relative to germline, V is 5 bases shorter and J is 7 bases shorter, with 15 bases between their ends. CDR1 MDHEN and CDR2 SYDVKM were looked up in the germline V gene. Counted from cysteine to phenylalanine, this CDR3 has 13 amino acids. Here the CDR3 DNA is all that survives: 39 bases in frame from base 1. In the case of this clone: It lacks a known antigen. Base qualities were left out, and no much larger clone turns up one base away.

Here the chain combines TRBV28 and TRBJ2-7, with the D segment identity uncertain. The specimen comprised PBMCs, sampled in the first trimester of pregnancy. The sequence derives from a female donor in good health, serving as a control in a pregnancy study. Some clones in this sample may be carry-over from other donors' samples. The CDR3 here reads CASSTDTLYEQYF. At the DNA level, the sequence is TGTGCCAGCAGTACCGACACCCTGTATGAGCAGTACTTC.